This is a list of T cell receptor beta chains from one sample in a study of blood T cell repertoires in COVID-19. Sequencing was performed with immunoSEQ multiplex PCR; in TCRdb, only in-frame clones are kept and a portion is missing. The sample shows more than 75,000 clones, around 88% of them seen only once. The specimen sequenced was peripheral blood. The receptors were sampled from a woman older than 75 with acute or convalescent COVID-19. CDR3s include the opening cysteine and the closing phenylalanine or tryptophan. D genes are given only for firm matches. The size field is filled for only some rows; it gives once, few, many or a size class.

v_gene	abundance	len	d_gene	j_gene	CDR3nt	CDR3aa
TRBV6-1	once	12	-	TRBJ1-2	TGTGCCAGCAGTGAAGCCGACTATGGCTACACCTTC	CASSEADYGYTF
TRBV6-6	-	15	TRBD1	TRBJ1-2	TGTGCCAGCATTTCCCGGACAGGGGGCATCTATGGCTACACCTTC	CASISRTGGIYGYTF
TRBV7-2	-	18	-	TRBJ2-5	TGTGCCAGCAGCTTAAGGGGTGATATGGGCGGGAACCAAGAGACCCAGTACTTC	CASSLRGDMGGNQETQYF
TRBV7-6	-	15	-	TRBJ2-6	TGTGCCAGCAGCTACCGACAGGCTGGGGCCAACGTCCTGACTTTC	CASSYRQAGANVLTF
TRBV30	-	10	-	TRBJ2-3	TGTGCCTGGAGTCGAGATACGCAGTATTTT	CAWSRDTQYF
TRBV2	-	15	TRBD2	TRBJ2-3	TGTGCCAGCAGGGGACTAGCGGGAGTAGGAGATACGCAGTATTTT	CASRGLAGVGDTQYF
TRBV6-4	-	13	-	TRBJ1-1	TGTGCCAGCAGTGCCGAAGGGGGCACTGAAGCTTTCTTT	CASSAEGGTEAFF
TRBV10-3	-	16	TRBD2	TRBJ2-3	TGTGCCATCAGCTTCCAAGCGGGAGGGCCGGGAGATACGCAGTATTTT	CAISFQAGGPGDTQYF
TRBV12-3/TRBV12-4	-	13	TRBD1	TRBJ1-1	TGTGCCAGCAGCGTCCAGGGGGCCACTGAAGCTTTCTTT	CASSVQGATEAFF
TRBV15	-	15	-	TRBJ2-7	TGTGCCACCAGCAGAGATCTGGGACACACCTACGAGCAGTACTTC	CATSRDLGHTYEQYF
TRBV3-1/TRBV3-2	-	18	TRBD2	TRBJ2-2	TGTGCCAGCAGCCAGGCCTTAGCGGGGGGGCCGGTCCGCCGGGAGCTGTTTTTT	CASSQALAGGPVRRELFF
TRBV18	-	15	TRBD1	TRBJ1-1	TGTGCCAGCTCAGGGCGGGGGGACAGAAACACTGAAGCTTTCTTT	CASSGRGDRNTEAFF
TRBV6-5	-	16	TRBD2	TRBJ2-3	TGTGCCAGCAGTTACCCGGGGGGATCCAGCACAGATACGCAGTATTTT	CASSYPGGSSTDTQYF
TRBV18	-	15	-	TRBJ1-3	TGTGCCAGCTCACCAGGAGGCCACTCTGGAAACACCATATATTTT	CASSPGGHSGNTIYF
TRBV5-6	-	16	-	TRBJ1-1	TGTGCCAGCAGCTTGGAAATCGGGACGGGGGGTTTAGGAGCTTTCTTT	CASSLEIGTGGLGAFF
TRBV27	-	14	TRBD1	TRBJ2-3	TGTGCCAGCAGCCAGGACAGGGGGCGAGATACGCAGTATTTT	CASSQDRGRDTQYF
TRBV10-3	-	16	TRBD1	TRBJ2-3	TGTGCCATCAGTTCCCGGGGGACAGGAGCCACAGATACGCAGTATTTT	CAISSRGTGATDTQYF
TRBV5-4	-	16	-	TRBJ2-3	TGTGCCAGCAGCCCTGAAGGAGCGGGCCCACCAGATACGCAGTATTTT	CASSPEGAGPPDTQYF
TRBV2	-	15	TRBD2	TRBJ2-1	TGTGCCAGCAGTGATGGTAGCGGGAGTATTGATGAGCAGTTCTTC	CASSDGSGSIDEQFF
TRBV13	-	14	-	TRBJ1-6	TGTGCCAGCAGCTTCCAGGCAGTCAATTCACCCCTCCACTTT	CASSFQAVNSPLHF
TRBV29-1	-	13	TRBD1	TRBJ1-2	TGCAGCGCCTTACCGGACAGGGCGGTAGGCTACACCTTC	CSALPDRAVGYTF
TRBV5-1	-	14	TRBD1	TRBJ1-1	TGCGCCAGCAGCTTGGACAGGGGGGATCTTGAAGCTTTCTTT	CASSLDRGDLEAFF
TRBV11-1	-	15	TRBD2	TRBJ2-3	TGTGCCAGCAGCCCCGGGACTAGCTTGACAGATACGCAGTATTTT	CASSPGTSLTDTQYF
TRBV7-2	-	17	TRBD2	TRBJ2-5	TGTGCCAGCAGCTTAGAGGTGCTAGCGGGAGACTGGGAGACCCAGTACTTC	CASSLEVLAGDWETQYF
TRBV9	-	16	TRBD2	TRBJ2-5	TGTGCCAGCAGCGTAGCGCTAGCGGGAGCGGGAGAGACCCAGTACTTC	CASSVALAGAGETQYF
TRBV19	-	14	-	TRBJ1-5	TGTGCCAGTGTAGACAGGCGGAGCAATCAGCCCCAGCATTTT	CASVDRRSNQPQHF
TRBV7-2	-	15	-	TRBJ1-2	TGTGCCAGCAGCTCTCAACCCGTGTACGGCTATGGCTACACCTTC	CASSSQPVYGYGYTF
TRBV3-1/TRBV3-2	-	17	TRBD2	TRBJ2-3	TGTGCCAGCAGCCAAGACCCCCTAGCGGAAGGCACAGATACGCAGTATTTT	CASSQDPLAEGTDTQYF
TRBV7-6	once	14	TRBD1	TRBJ2-5	TGTGCCAGCAGCTTAGGGGGACAGAAAGAGACCCAGTACTTC	CASSLGGQKETQYF